Below, 8 T cell receptor beta chains from the same sample are listed, as sequenced in a study of early T cells in non-severe SARS-CoV-2 infection (TCRdb year 2021). Libraries were made using 5' RACE. Sequencing relied on a NextSeq 500. TCRdb ran its own pipeline on the public reads, namely fastp trimming at Q25 and MiXCR clone calling, and kept in-frame beta chains. Here each entry gathers all rows of one CDR3 protein and keeps the most common genes and DNA. Across this sample there are tens of thousands of distinct CDR3 sequences, with about 5.9% seen only once. Under 5% of the sample goes to the ten largest clones. Sequences were obtained from whole blood. All receptors come from an adult who was a healthcare worker with PCR-confirmed SARS-CoV-2 infection or an uninfected control (not recorded which).

This clonotype was seen only a few times. The rearrangement uses TRBV20-1 and TRBJ2-1, with D unresolved. This CDR3 has 15 amino acids. Trimming removed 5 bases from V and 0 bases from J, with 14 bases in between. CDR1 is DFQATT and CDR2 is SNEGSKA in the germline V gene (reference sequence). The CDR3 DNA reads TGCAGTGCTGACGAGAGTATGAGCTCCTACAATGAGCAGTTCTTC. The encoded protein is CSADESMSSYNEQFF.

This clonotype was found many times. The chain has TRBV11-3 and TRBJ1-1; D is perhaps TRBD1 (5 bases). Trimming left V 1 base short and J 5 bases short, with 14 bases between. The CDR3 consists of 15 residues. Germline CDR1 SGHNT, CDR2 YENEEA. As DNA, the CDR3 is TGTGCCAGCAGCTTAGCAGGGAGGGGCGCGACTGAAGCTTTCTTT. Translated, it gives CASSLAGRGATEAFF.

This clonotype has at least ten counts. This chain uses TRBV7-2 with TRBJ1-2; TRBD1 agrees at 9 bases. The ends lost 2 bases at V and 0 bases at J; junction bases unmatched: 16. The CDR3 loop spans 20 amino acids. Germline V lookup: CDR1 SGHTA, CDR2 FQGNSA. CDR3 region: CASSLNRGLDFGHANYGYTF. The CDR3 region has the DNA TGTGCCAGCAGCTTAAACAGGGGGCTTGATTTTGGGCACGCTAACTATGGCTACACCTTC.

In its sample, this clonotype was seen many times. The chain links TRBV18 to TRBJ1-2; unclear D gene. The germline V and J ends were trimmed by 2 bases and 4 bases, with 8 bases remaining between them. The CDR3 is 13 amino acids. Germline V CDR1 and CDR2: KGHSH, LQKENI. In DNA, the CDR3 is TGTGCCAGCTCACCAGGGCAAGGCTATGGCTACACCTTC. This codes for CASSPGQGYGYTF.

This clonotype appeared many times. The rearrangement links TRBV7-2 to TRBJ1-4; D ambiguous. CDR1 and CDR2 (germline): SGHTA, FQGNSA. The CDR3 spans 14 residues. The ends were cut back, 1 base at V and 3 bases at J, with 6 bases in the middle. The CDR3 loop is CASSLVGANEKLFF. The CDR3, as DNA: TGTGCCAGCAGCTTAGTGGGAGCTAATGAAAAACTGTTTTTT.

This clonotype was recorded many times. The CDR3 coding sequence is TGTGCCAGCAGCTTAGTGGGAGGCCATGGCTACACCTTC. It specifies CASSLVGGHGYTF. The rearrangement links TRBV7-2 to TRBJ1-2; D unclear. CDR3 length: 13 amino acids. Trimming took off 1 base at V and 6 bases at J, with 9 bases between the two ends. Germline CDR1 SGHTA, CDR2 FQGNSA.

This clonotype has more than one count but fewer than ten. V gene TRBV29-1 combines with J gene TRBJ2-3; D may be TRBD1 (5 bases). From germline, CDR1 is SQVTM and CDR2 ANQGSEA. The CDR3 consists of 10 residues. Trimming shortened V by 7 bases and J by 5 bases, and 7 bases separated the two germline ends. The CDR3 bases are TGCAGCGCTACAGGAGATACGCAGTATTTT. It is translated as CSATGDTQYF.

This clonotype was seen more than once but under ten times. The V and J genes are TRBV4-1 and TRBJ2-7; D remains ambiguous. V was trimmed by 0 bases and J by 7 bases, leaving 13 bases between them. Germline assignment: CDR1 MGHRA and CDR2 YSYEKL. The length of the CDR3 is 14 residues. CDR3 in DNA: TGCGCCAGCAGCCAAGATAGCCGGGCGAGGGAGCAGTACTTC. It is translated as CASSQDSRAREQYF.